The rows below give T cell receptor beta chains drawn from one sample of a study of T cells in Graves' hyperthyroidism and ophthalmopathy. A single record per CDR3 protein comes from TCRdb applying MiXCR to the multiplex PCR reads. The table shows 250,000 or so distinct CDR3 sequences, with more than 12% occurring only once. The sample was blood. The receptors were sampled from a woman aged 35 to 49 with Graves' hyperthyroidism that later progressed to Graves' ophthalmopathy. Each CDR3 is given with its conserved first and last residue. Each record gives: D gene, clone size, J gene, V gene, CDR3 protein, CDR3 DNA. A D gene is named only where the DNA matches it firmly. Clone sizes are given selectively: once, few, many, or a class where the clone is expanded.

D gene: TRBD2; clone size: .; J gene: TRBJ2-5; V gene: TRBV28; CDR3 protein: CASSYEREIETQYF; CDR3 DNA: TGTGCCAGCAGTTATGAGCGGGAGATCGAGACCCAGTACTTC
D gene: TRBD2; clone size: .; J gene: TRBJ2-4; V gene: TRBV7-9; CDR3 protein: CASSLMVAGAPRTKNIQYF; CDR3 DNA: TGTGCCAGCAGCTTAATGGTAGCGGGAGCTCCTCGGACCAAAAACATTCAGTACTTC
D gene: .; clone size: many; J gene: TRBJ2-1; V gene: TRBV28; CDR3 protein: CASRDGGVYNEQFF; CDR3 DNA: TGTGCCAGCAGGGACGGAGGAGTCTACAATGAGCAGTTCTTC
D gene: .; clone size: .; J gene: TRBJ1-5; V gene: TRBV6-1; CDR3 protein: CASSENRNSNQPQHF; CDR3 DNA: TGTGCCAGCAGTGAGAATAGGAATAGCAATCAGCCCCAGCATTTT
D gene: .; clone size: .; J gene: TRBJ2-7; V gene: TRBV15; CDR3 protein: CATSRDFEATPNEQYF; CDR3 DNA: TGTGCCACCAGCAGAGATTTCGAAGCTACCCCAAACGAGCAGTACTTC
D gene: TRBD1; clone size: many; J gene: TRBJ1-3; V gene: TRBV29-1; CDR3 protein: CSVPDTDRGGNTIYF; CDR3 DNA: TGCAGCGTTCCCGATACTGACAGGGGTGGAAACACCATATATTTT
D gene: .; clone size: many; J gene: TRBJ2-6; V gene: TRBV5-1; CDR3 protein: CASSGGEVDANVLTF; CDR3 DNA: TGCGCCAGCAGCGGCGGGGAGGTTGACGCCAACGTCCTGACTTTC
D gene: TRBD1; clone size: many; J gene: TRBJ2-2; V gene: TRBV28; CDR3 protein: CASNTPGTGGTGELFF; CDR3 DNA: TGTGCCAGCAATACACCAGGGACAGGGGGCACCGGGGAGCTGTTTTTT
D gene: .; clone size: many; J gene: TRBJ2-5; V gene: TRBV7-9; CDR3 protein: CASSPWGKETQYF; CDR3 DNA: TGTGCCAGCAGCCCTTGGGGAAAAGAGACCCAGTACTTC
D gene: .; clone size: many; J gene: TRBJ2-5; V gene: TRBV3-1; CDR3 protein: CASSQDEENVVTQYF; CDR3 DNA: TGTGCCAGCAGCCAAGATGAGGAGAATGTTGTGACCCAGTACTTC
D gene: .; clone size: .; J gene: TRBJ1-1; V gene: TRBV7-9; CDR3 protein: CASSFSRERTEAFF; CDR3 DNA: TGTGCCAGCAGCTTTAGTCGTGAGCGCACTGAAGCTTTCTTT
D gene: TRBD2; clone size: .; J gene: TRBJ2-1; V gene: TRBV5-1; CDR3 protein: CASSVSGRYNEQFF; CDR3 DNA: TGCGCCAGCAGCGTTAGCGGGAGATACAATGAGCAGTTCTTC
D gene: .; clone size: many; J gene: TRBJ2-3; V gene: TRBV20-1; CDR3 protein: CSASSPLATYTDTQYF; CDR3 DNA: TGCAGTGCTAGCTCCCCCCTAGCGACTTACACAGATACGCAGTATTTT
D gene: .; clone size: many; J gene: TRBJ2-2; V gene: TRBV30; CDR3 protein: CAWVGRDSDGELFF; CDR3 DNA: TGTGCCTGGGTAGGCAGGGATAGCGACGGGGAGCTGTTTTTT
D gene: TRBD2; clone size: .; J gene: TRBJ2-7; V gene: TRBV5-1; CDR3 protein: CASSTLAGGHGEQYF; CDR3 DNA: TGCGCCAGCAGCACCCTAGCGGGAGGCCACGGGGAGCAGTACTTC
D gene: TRBD1; clone size: many; J gene: TRBJ2-5; V gene: TRBV29-1; CDR3 protein: CSVDDRGQETQYF; CDR3 DNA: TGCAGCGTTGATGACAGGGGGCAAGAGACCCAGTACTTC
D gene: .; clone size: many; J gene: TRBJ2-7; V gene: TRBV11-2; CDR3 protein: CASSWGMDSQTDYEQYF; CDR3 DNA: TGTGCCAGCAGCTGGGGGATGGACAGTCAAACGGACTACGAGCAGTACTTC
D gene: TRBD1; clone size: once; J gene: TRBJ1-2; V gene: TRBV10-3; CDR3 protein: CAISWTGSGGYTF; CDR3 DNA: TGTGCCATCTCCTGGACAGGGAGCGGAGGCTACACCTTC
D gene: TRBD1; clone size: .; J gene: TRBJ2-7; V gene: TRBV28; CDR3 protein: CASSSTPGQGTYEQYF; CDR3 DNA: TGTGCCAGCAGTTCGACACCGGGACAGGGTACCTACGAGCAGTACTTC
D gene: .; clone size: many; J gene: TRBJ2-7; V gene: TRBV6-1; CDR3 protein: CASGSTSYEQYF; CDR3 DNA: TGTGCCAGCGGGAGTACATCCTACGAGCAGTACTTC
D gene: .; clone size: many; J gene: TRBJ1-1; V gene: TRBV12-3/TRBV12-4; CDR3 protein: CASSFQGRFTEAFF; CDR3 DNA: TGTGCCAGCAGTTTTCAGGGAAGGTTTACTGAAGCTTTCTTT
D gene: TRBD2; clone size: many; J gene: TRBJ2-5; V gene: TRBV2; CDR3 protein: CASNGLAGTYFTETQYF; CDR3 DNA: TGTGCCAGCAACGGGCTAGCGGGAACTTACTTTACTGAGACCCAGTACTTC
D gene: TRBD1; clone size: many; J gene: TRBJ1-1; V gene: TRBV18; CDR3 protein: CASSPQGQGDTEAFF; CDR3 DNA: TGTGCCAGCTCACCACAAGGACAGGGGGACACTGAAGCTTTCTTT
D gene: .; clone size: many; J gene: TRBJ2-2; V gene: TRBV28; CDR3 protein: CASSLHLTGELFF; CDR3 DNA: TGTGCCAGCAGTTTACACTTAACCGGGGAGCTGTTTTTT
D gene: .; clone size: .; J gene: TRBJ2-7; V gene: TRBV7-9; CDR3 protein: CASSLGPRGLPFPYEQYF; CDR3 DNA: TGTGCCAGCAGCTTAGGCCCCAGGGGACTCCCTTTTCCCTACGAGCAGTACTTC
D gene: .; clone size: many; J gene: TRBJ2-7; V gene: TRBV2; CDR3 protein: CASRLRQLFSYEQYF; CDR3 DNA: TGTGCCAGCAGGTTGCGACAGCTCTTTTCCTACGAGCAGTACTTC
D gene: .; clone size: many; J gene: TRBJ1-1; V gene: TRBV27; CDR3 protein: CASIGEGSEAFF; CDR3 DNA: TGTGCCAGCATTGGGGAGGGGTCTGAAGCTTTCTTT
D gene: TRBD2; clone size: few; J gene: TRBJ2-1; V gene: TRBV6-1; CDR3 protein: CASSAGTSEYNEQFF; CDR3 DNA: TGTGCCAGCAGTGCCGGGACTAGCGAATACAATGAGCAGTTCTTC
D gene: TRBD2; clone size: .; J gene: TRBJ2-3; V gene: TRBV19; CDR3 protein: CASSKRLAGTYTDTQYF; CDR3 DNA: TGTGCCAGTAGTAAAAGACTAGCGGGAACGTACACAGATACGCAGTATTTT
D gene: TRBD1; clone size: many; J gene: TRBJ1-1; V gene: TRBV28; CDR3 protein: CASSSPGQGKWLF; CDR3 DNA: TGTGCCAGCAGTTCCCCGGGACAGGGGAAGTGGCTCTTT
D gene: .; clone size: .; J gene: TRBJ1-2; V gene: TRBV9; CDR3 protein: CASSHQNRHSNYGYTF; CDR3 DNA: TGTGCCAGCAGCCACCAGAACAGGCACTCTAACTATGGCTACACCTTC
D gene: .; clone size: many; J gene: TRBJ2-1; V gene: TRBV10-1; CDR3 protein: CASSDGLVLANNEQFF; CDR3 DNA: TGCGCCAGCAGTGACGGTCTAGTTTTGGCCAACAATGAGCAGTTCTTC
D gene: .; clone size: many; J gene: TRBJ2-1; V gene: TRBV7-2; CDR3 protein: CASSLVSPLNEQFF; CDR3 DNA: TGTGCCAGCAGCTTAGTATCCCCCCTCAATGAGCAGTTCTTC
D gene: .; clone size: .; J gene: TRBJ1-1; V gene: TRBV4-1; CDR3 protein: CASSHNGRGGGTEAFF; CDR3 DNA: TGCGCCAGCAGCCACAACGGGAGAGGGGGGGGGACTGAAGCTTTCTTT
D gene: TRBD1; clone size: .; J gene: TRBJ2-1; V gene: TRBV15; CDR3 protein: CATSRRGTGENEQFF; CDR3 DNA: TGTGCCACCAGCAGACGCGGGACAGGGGAGAATGAGCAGTTCTTC
D gene: .; clone size: many; J gene: TRBJ2-2; V gene: TRBV7-9; CDR3 protein: CASSLQVTGELFF; CDR3 DNA: TGTGCCAGCAGCTTACAGGTCACCGGGGAGCTGTTTTTT